This is a list of T cell receptor beta chains from one sample in a study of T cell responses to AZD1222 COVID-19 vaccine. Sequencing used immunoSEQ multiplex PCR; TCRdb keeps in-frame clones, though not all of them. The sample holds about 170,000 clones, roughly 93% seen once. The sequences come from peripheral blood, collected on day 0 of AZD1222 vaccination. The origin of the receptors is an adult in good health. The CDR3 runs from the conserved cysteine through the conserved F or W. D genes are given only for firm matches. Not every row has a clone size; where given, it reads once, few, many or a size class.

abundance	d_gene	j_gene	v_gene	CDR3nt	CDR3aa
.	.	TRBJ2-1	TRBV6-5	TGTGCCAGCACCAAATCCTTGGACTACTACAATGAGCAGTTCTTC	CASTKSLDYYNEQFF
.	.	TRBJ1-6	TRBV10-3	TGTGCCATCTCCGAGAGCTCCTATAATTCACCCCTCCACTTT	CAISESSYNSPLHF
.	.	TRBJ2-3	TRBV27	TGTGCCAGCAGTTCACAAAAAAACGGGGATACGCAGTATTTT	CASSSQKNGDTQYF
.	.	TRBJ2-7	TRBV4-1	TGCGCCAGCAGCCAGTCGCCAGAGCCCTACGAGCAGTACTTC	CASSQSPEPYEQYF
.	TRBD1	TRBJ2-7	TRBV6-6	TGTGCCAGCAGCCCCGGGGTCCAGGGGGCGAGGGGCGAGCAGTACTTC	CASSPGVQGARGEQYF
.	TRBD1	TRBJ1-2	TRBV19	TGTGCCAGTAGTCCGCGCAGACAGGGAATCGGCTACACCTTC	CASSPRRQGIGYTF
.	.	TRBJ1-6	TRBV18	TGTGCCAGCTCCCCGGTTACAGTACCAGACTCACCCCTCCACTTT	CASSPVTVPDSPLHF
.	TRBD1	TRBJ1-1	TRBV6-5	TGTGCCAGCAGTTACTCGAACAGGGGGAACACTGAAGCTTTCTTT	CASSYSNRGNTEAFF
.	.	TRBJ2-1	TRBV4-1	TGCGCCACCCGACAGGAGAACTACAATGAGCAGTTCTTC	CATRQENYNEQFF
.	.	TRBJ2-6	TRBV5-5	TGTGCCAGCAGCCCTGTTGGGGGTTTCTTTGCCAACGTCCTGACTTTC	CASSPVGGFFANVLTF
once	.	TRBJ1-1	TRBV3-1/TRBV3-2	TGTGCCAGCAGCCAAGTAGAGGGTAAGGGGAACACTGAAGCTTTCTTT	CASSQVEGKGNTEAFF
once	TRBD1	TRBJ1-1	TRBV2	TGTGCCAGACGGGGGCAGGGGGGCTTCATGAACACTGAAGCTTTCTTT	CARRGQGGFMNTEAFF
.	TRBD2	TRBJ2-2	TRBV27	TGTGCCAGCAGTTTGTTAGCGGGAGTGGCCGGGGAGCTGTTTTTT	CASSLLAGVAGELFF
.	.	TRBJ2-7	TRBV20-1	TGCAGTGCTCGGACCTCCTACGAGCAGTACTTC	CSARTSYEQYF